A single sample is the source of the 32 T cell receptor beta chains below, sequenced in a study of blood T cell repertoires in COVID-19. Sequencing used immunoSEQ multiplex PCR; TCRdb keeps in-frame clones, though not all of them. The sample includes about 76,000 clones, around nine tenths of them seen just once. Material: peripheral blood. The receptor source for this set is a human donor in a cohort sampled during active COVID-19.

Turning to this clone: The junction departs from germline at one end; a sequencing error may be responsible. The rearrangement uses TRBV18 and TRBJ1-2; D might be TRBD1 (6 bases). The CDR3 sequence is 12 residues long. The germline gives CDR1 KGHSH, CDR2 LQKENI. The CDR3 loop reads CASSPLDSIVVF. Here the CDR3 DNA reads TGTGCCAGCTCACCACTGGACAGTATTGTGGTCTTC.

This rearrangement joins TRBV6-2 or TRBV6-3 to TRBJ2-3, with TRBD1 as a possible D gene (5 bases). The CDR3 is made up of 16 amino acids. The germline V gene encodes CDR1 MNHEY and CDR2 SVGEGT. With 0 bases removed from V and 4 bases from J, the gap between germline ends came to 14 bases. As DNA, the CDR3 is TGTGCCAGCAGTTACTCAAGACAGAAGGACCCAGATACGCAGTATTTT. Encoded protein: CASSYSRQKDPDTQYF.

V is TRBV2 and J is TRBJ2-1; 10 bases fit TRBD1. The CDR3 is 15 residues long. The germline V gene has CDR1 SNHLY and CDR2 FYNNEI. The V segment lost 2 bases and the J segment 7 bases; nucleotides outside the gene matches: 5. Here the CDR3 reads CASSESRQGANEQFF. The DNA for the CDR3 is TGTGCCAGCAGTGAAAGCCGACAGGGGGCTAATGAGCAGTTCTTC. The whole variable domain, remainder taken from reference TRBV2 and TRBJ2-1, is EPEVTQTPSHQVTQMGQEVILRCVPISNHLYFYWYRQILGQKVEFLVSFYNNEISEKSEIFDDQFSVERPDGSNFTLKIRSTKLEDSAMYFCASSESRQGANEQFFGPGTRLTVL.

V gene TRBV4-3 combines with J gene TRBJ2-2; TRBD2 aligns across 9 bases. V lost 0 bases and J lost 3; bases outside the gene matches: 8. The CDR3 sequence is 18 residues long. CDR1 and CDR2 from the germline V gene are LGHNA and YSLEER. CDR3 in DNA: TGCGCCAGCAGCCAAGAACCCCCCAGCGGGGGGCACACCGGGGAGCTGTTTTTT. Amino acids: CASSQEPPSGGHTGELFF.

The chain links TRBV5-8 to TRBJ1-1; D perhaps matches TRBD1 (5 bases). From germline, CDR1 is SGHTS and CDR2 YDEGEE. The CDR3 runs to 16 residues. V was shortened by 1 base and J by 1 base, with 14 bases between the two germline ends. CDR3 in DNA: TGTGCCAGCAGCTTGACTCAGGGTTGGGGGAACACTGAAGCTTTCTTT. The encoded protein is CASSLTQGWGNTEAFF.

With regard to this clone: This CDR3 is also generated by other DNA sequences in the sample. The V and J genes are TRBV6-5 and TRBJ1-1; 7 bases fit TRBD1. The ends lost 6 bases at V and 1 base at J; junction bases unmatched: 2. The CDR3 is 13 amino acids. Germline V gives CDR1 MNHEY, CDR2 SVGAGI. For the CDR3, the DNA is TGTGCCAGCAGAGGACAGGCGAACACTGAAGCTTTCTTT. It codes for CASRGQANTEAFF.

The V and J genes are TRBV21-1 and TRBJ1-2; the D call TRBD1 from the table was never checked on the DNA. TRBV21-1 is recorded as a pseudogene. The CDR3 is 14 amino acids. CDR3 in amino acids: CASSNPGQFYGYTF. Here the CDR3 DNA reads TGTGCCAGCAGCAACCCGGGACAGTTCTATGGCTACACCTTC.

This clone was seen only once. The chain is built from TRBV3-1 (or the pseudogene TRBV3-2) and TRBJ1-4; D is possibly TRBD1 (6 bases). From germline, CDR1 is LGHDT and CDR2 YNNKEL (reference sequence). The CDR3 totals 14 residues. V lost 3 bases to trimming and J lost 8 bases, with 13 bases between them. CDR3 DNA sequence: TGTGCCAGCAGCCAGAGGGGGTCCTCAGAAAAACTGTTTTTT. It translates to CASSQRGSSEKLFF.

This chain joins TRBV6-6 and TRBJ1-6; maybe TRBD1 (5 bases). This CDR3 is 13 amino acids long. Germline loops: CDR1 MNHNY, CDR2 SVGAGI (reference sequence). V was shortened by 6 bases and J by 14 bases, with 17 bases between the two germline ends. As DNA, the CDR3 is TGTGCCAGCAGGACGGGGGAGGGTGGGTCCCTCCACTTT. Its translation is CASRTGEGGSLHF.

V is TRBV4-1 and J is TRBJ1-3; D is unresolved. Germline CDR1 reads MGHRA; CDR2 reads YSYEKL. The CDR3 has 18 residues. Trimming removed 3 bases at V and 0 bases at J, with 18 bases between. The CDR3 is CASSHQSPQLHSGNTIYF. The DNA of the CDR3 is TGCGCCAGCAGCCATCAATCGCCACAGCTTCACTCTGGAAACACCATATATTTT.

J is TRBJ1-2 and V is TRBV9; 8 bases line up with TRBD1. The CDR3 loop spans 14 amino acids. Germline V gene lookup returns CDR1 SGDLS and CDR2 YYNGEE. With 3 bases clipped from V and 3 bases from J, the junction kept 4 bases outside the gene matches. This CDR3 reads CASSGGTGHYGYTF. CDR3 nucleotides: TGTGCCAGCAGCGGGGGGACAGGCCACTATGGCTACACCTTC.

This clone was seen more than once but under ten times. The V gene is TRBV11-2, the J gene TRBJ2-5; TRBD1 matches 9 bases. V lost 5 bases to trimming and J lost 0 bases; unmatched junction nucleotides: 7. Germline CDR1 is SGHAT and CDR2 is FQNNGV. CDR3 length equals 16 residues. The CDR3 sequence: CASSPLTGGYQETQYF. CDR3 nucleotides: TGTGCCAGCAGCCCTCTGACAGGGGGGTACCAAGAGACCCAGTACTTC.

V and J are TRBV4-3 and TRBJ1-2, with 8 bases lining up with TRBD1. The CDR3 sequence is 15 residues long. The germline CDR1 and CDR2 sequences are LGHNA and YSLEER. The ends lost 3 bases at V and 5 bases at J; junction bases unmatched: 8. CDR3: CASSHQTGDLYGYTF. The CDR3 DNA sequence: TGCGCCAGCAGCCACCAGACAGGGGATTTGTATGGCTACACCTTC.

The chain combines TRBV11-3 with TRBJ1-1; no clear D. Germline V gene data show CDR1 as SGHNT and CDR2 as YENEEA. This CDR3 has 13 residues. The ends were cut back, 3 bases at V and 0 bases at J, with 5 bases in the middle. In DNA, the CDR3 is TGTGCCAGCAGCTTCGCGTTGAACACTGAAGCTTTCTTT. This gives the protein CASSFALNTEAFF.

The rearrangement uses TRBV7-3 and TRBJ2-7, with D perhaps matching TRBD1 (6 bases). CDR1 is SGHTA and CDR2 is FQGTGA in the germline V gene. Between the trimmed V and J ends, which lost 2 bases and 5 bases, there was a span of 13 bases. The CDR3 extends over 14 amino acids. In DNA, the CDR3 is TGTGCCAGCAGCTTAGCGAGGGGGATGGACGAGCAGTACTTC. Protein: CASSLARGMDEQYF.

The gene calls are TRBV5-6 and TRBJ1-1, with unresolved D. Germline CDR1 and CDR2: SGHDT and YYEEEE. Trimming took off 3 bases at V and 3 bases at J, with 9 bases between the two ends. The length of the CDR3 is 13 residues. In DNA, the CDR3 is TGTGCCAGCAGCTCCGCAGGTTACACTGAAGCTTTCTTT. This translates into CASSSAGYTEAFF.

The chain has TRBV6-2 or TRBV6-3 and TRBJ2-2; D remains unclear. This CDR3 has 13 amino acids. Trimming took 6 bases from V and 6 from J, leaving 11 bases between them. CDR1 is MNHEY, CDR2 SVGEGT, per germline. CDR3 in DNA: TGTGCCAGCAGCCCGTATATGTCCGGGGAGCTGTTTTTT. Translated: CASSPYMSGELFF.

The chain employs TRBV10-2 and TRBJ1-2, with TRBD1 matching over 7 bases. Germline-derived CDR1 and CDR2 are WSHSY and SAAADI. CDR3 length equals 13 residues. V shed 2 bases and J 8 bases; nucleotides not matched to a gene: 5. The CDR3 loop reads CASSEEGGAGYTF. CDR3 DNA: TGCGCCAGCAGTGAGGAAGGGGGCGCGGGCTACACCTTC.

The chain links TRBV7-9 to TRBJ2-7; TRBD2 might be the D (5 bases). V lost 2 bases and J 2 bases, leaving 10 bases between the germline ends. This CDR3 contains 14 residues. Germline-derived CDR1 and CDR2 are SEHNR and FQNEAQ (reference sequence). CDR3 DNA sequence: TGTGCCAGCAGCTTAATGTCGGGAACCTACGAGCAGTACTTC. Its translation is CASSLMSGTYEQYF.

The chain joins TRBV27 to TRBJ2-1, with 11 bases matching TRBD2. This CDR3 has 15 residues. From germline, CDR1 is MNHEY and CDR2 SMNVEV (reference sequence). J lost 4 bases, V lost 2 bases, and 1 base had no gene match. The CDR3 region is CASSLIAGGYNEQFF. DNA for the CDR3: TGTGCCAGCAGTTTAATAGCGGGGGGGTACAATGAGCAGTTCTTC.

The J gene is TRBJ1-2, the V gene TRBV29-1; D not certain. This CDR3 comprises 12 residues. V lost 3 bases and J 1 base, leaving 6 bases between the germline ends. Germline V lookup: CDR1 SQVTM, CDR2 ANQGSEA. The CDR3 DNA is TGCAGCGTTGACGGTCTTAACTATGGCTACACCTTC. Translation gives CSVDGLNYGYTF.

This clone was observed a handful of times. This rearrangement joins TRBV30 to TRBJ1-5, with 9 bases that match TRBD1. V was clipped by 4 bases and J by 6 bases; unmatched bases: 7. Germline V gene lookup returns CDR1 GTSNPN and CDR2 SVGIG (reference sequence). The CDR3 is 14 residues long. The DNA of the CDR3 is TGTGCCTGGACCGGGACAGGGTTTGCTCAGCCCCAGCATTTT. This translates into CAWTGTGFAQPQHF.

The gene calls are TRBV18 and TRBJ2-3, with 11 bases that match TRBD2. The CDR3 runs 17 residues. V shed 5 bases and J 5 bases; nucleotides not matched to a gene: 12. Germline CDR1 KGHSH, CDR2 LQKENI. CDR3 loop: CASSTSVIAGGLDTQYF. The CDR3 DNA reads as TGTGCCAGCTCAACCTCCGTTATAGCGGGGGGGCTAGATACGCAGTATTTT.

The CDR3 reads CASSLEAGTFTIYF. DNA of the CDR3: TGTGCCAGCAGCCTAGAGGCAGGAACTTTTACCATATATTTT. The J gene is TRBJ1-3, the V gene TRBV7-2; D gene ambiguous. Germline V CDR1 and CDR2: SGHTA, FQGNSA. The CDR3 runs to 14 residues. Trimming shortened V by 5 bases and J by 10 bases, and 18 bases separated the two germline ends.

The chain's CDR3 is CASSQGLAGWSIADTQYF. DNA of the CDR3: TGCGCCAGCAGCCAAGGTTTAGCGGGGTGGTCTATCGCGGATACGCAGTATTTT. The rearrangement joins TRBV4-1 to TRBJ2-3; TRBD2 aligns across 8 bases. The length of the CDR3 is 18 residues. The junction had 15 bases not matched to a gene; V was cut back by 1 base and J by 6 bases. Germline V lookup: CDR1 MGHRA, CDR2 YSYEKL.

CDR3 in amino acids: CASTPVGRGEYGYTF. The CDR3 DNA sequence: TGCGCCAGCACTCCAGTCGGAAGGGGCGAATATGGCTACACCTTC. The J gene is TRBJ1-2, the V gene TRBV10-1; weak D call: TRBD1 (5 bases). The ends were cut back, 7 bases at V and 5 bases at J, with 20 bases in the middle. The CDR3 spans 15 residues. Germline lookup yields CDR1 WNHNN and CDR2 SYGVQD (reference sequence).

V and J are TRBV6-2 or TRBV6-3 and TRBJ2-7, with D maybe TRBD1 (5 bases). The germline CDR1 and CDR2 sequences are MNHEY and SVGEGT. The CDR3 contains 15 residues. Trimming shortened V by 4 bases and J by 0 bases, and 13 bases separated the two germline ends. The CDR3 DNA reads TGTGCCAGCAGTTGGGGCGGAGCAAGCTCCTACGAGCAGTACTTC. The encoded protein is CASSWGGASSYEQYF.

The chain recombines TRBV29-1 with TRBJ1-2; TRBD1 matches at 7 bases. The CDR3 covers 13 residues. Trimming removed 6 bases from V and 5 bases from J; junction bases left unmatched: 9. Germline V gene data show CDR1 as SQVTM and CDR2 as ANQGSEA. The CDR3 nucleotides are TGCAGCGTCGGTCAGGGGGTAGGATATGGCTACACCTTC. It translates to CSVGQGVGYGYTF.

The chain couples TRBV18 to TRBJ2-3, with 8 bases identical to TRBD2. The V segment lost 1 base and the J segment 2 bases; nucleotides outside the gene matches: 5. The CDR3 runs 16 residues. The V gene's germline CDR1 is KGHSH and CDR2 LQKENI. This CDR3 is CASSPRYGGATDTQYF. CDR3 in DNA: TGTGCCAGCTCACCACGGTACGGGGGGGCCACAGATACGCAGTATTTT.

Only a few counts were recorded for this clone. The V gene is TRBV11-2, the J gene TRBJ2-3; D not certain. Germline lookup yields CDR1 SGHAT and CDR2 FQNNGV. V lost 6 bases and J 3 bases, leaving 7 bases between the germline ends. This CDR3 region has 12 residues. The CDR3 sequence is CASRSVTDTQYF. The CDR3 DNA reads TGTGCCAGCAGGTCGGTTACAGATACGCAGTATTTT.

CDR3: CASSPRARDTPYEQYF. The CDR3, as DNA: TGTGCCAGCAGCCCTAGGGCACGGGACACCCCCTACGAGCAGTACTTC. The rearrangement links TRBV7-8 to TRBJ2-7; weak D call: TRBD1 (6 bases). With 5 bases removed from V and 2 bases from J, the gap between germline ends came to 19 bases. The CDR3 has 16 amino acids. Germline V CDR1 and CDR2: SGHVS, FQNEAQ. Supplemented by reference TRBV7-8 and TRBJ2-7, the full variable domain reads GAGVSQSPRYKVAKRGQDVALRCDPISGHVSLFWYQQALGQGPEFLTYFQNEAQLDKSGLPSDRFFAERPEGSVSTLKIQRTQQEDSAVYLCASSPRARDTPYEQYFGPGTRLTVT.

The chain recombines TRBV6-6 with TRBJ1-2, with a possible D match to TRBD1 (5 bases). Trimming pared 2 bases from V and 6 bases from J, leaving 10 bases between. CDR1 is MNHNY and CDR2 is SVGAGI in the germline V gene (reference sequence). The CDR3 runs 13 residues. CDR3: CASSYGGSDGYTF. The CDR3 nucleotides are TGTGCCAGCAGTTACGGGGGGTCGGATGGCTACACCTTC.